This T cell receptor beta chain stems from a study of T cell responses to AZD1222 COVID-19 vaccine (dated by TCRdb to the early 2020s). Study-wide context: A total of about 240 trial participants underwent TCR sequencing, of whom approximately 210 received two doses of AZD1222 and approximately 25 received two doses of the MenACWY control vaccine. Trial participants were enrolled into age subgroups of 18-55, 56-69 and 70-plus years, which contained around 150, 29 and 61 TCR-sequenced participants, respectively.

The time point label, as the study defines it: about 28 days (+/-7) after the second vaccine dose. This sample's treatment or condition label indicates: meningococcal conjugate vaccine given as trial control. Vaccinee samples came from UK trials COV001 and COV002, including a single-blind randomized controlled phase 2/3 trial of AZD1222 (ChAdOx1 nCoV-19) in healthy adults. For TCRbeta chain sequencing, PBMC samples from trial participants were taken at day 0 and at day 28 after the second dose. The CDR3 regions of human TCRbeta chains were analyzed by immunosequencing. The authors processed their data as follows. TCRs in the repertoires were matched against a reference library of SARS-CoV-2-specific TCRs that had been generated with the MIRA antigen-specificity platform. Breadth was defined as the fraction of unique TCRs that were SARS-CoV-2-associated, and depth was defined as the fraction of total T cells that were SARS-CoV-2-associated. Each spike-specific TCR was assigned to its reactive spike region and to a CD4 or CD8 class using the MIRA data. Log10-transformed breadth and depth values were compared by one-way ANOVA with Sidak's multiple comparisons tests. Imported from immuneACCESS, the table was reduced by TCRdb to in-frame sequences with V and J called. These copies leave out some clones; in studies compared against another copy, an unresolved V gene accounts for under half, and the cause of the remainder is not known. The V and J calls and the clone size are those of that table, but D and trimming were determined from the DNA. The sample profile shows over 120,000 clones; 70% to 90% of them were found once. Under 7% of the sample comes from the top ten.

What the work shows at the level of the full study, not this receptor alone: Most participants were white British and females outnumbered males, and the authors suggested that clonal diversity may have been underestimated. The 56-69-year group was small, and its depth increase did not reach significance, likely because of low power. Nearly half of unique spike-specific TCRs reportedly recognized epitopes outside regions mutated in the B.1.351 and B.1.1.7 variants. Spike-specific TCR breadth and depth rose significantly after two AZD1222 doses compared with day 0 and with MenACWY recipients. CD4 TCRs associated with the vaccine covered the entire spike protein, and the dominant responses were in regions 160-218 and 743-854. Only 5 to 7 AZD1222 recipients were SARS-CoV-2 seropositive at baseline, limiting conclusions about previously exposed vaccinees. Because no samples from the day 14 peak response were available, repertoires could be characterized only after the peak T cell response.

Including cysteine and phenylalanine, the CDR3 has 14 amino acids. The entry retains the CDR3 DNA only, 42 bases that are in frame from base 1. V was cut back by 0 bases and J by 4 bases, leaving a gap of 9 bases between them. For CDR1 and CDR2, the germline V gene lists SGHTA and FQGNSA. For this clone: The target of this receptor is not known. Base qualities were left out, and no much larger clone turns up one base away.

The source is an adult who received the MenACWY meningococcal vaccine as a control. The chain couples TRBV7-2 to TRBJ1-2, with the D segment identity uncertain. The specimen was peripheral blood, collected 28 days after the second dose of the MenACWY control vaccine. This receptor has the CDR3 CASSLAHSSYGYTF. The DNA reads TGTGCCAGCAGCTTAGCCCACAGCTCCTATGGCTACACCTTC. With the portions outside the CDR3 filled from the reference TRBV7-2 and TRBJ1-2 genes, the complete variable region becomes GAGVSQSPSNKVTEKGKDVELRCDPISGHTALYWYRQSLGQGLEFLIYFQGNSAPDKSGLPSDRFSAERTGGSVSTLTIQRTQQEDSAVYLCASSLAHSSYGYTFGSGTRLTVV.